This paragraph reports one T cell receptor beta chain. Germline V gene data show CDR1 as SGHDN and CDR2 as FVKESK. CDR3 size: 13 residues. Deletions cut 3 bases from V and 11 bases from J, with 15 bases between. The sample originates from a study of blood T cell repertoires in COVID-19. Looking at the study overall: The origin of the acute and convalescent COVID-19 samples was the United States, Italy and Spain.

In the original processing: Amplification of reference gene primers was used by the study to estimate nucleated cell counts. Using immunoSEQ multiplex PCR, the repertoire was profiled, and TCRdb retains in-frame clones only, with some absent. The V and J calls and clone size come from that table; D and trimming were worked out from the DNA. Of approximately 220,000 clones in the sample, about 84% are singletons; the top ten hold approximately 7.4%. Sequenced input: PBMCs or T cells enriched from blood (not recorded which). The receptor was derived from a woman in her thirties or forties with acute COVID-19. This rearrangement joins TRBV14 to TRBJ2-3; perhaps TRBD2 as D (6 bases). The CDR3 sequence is CASSQGLTYGQYF. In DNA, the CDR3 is TGTGCCAGCAGCCAGGGACTCACATACGGGCAGTATTTT.